The clone carrying this TCR beta chain occurred many times. No antigen is known for it. This record belongs to a study of T cell repertoires in cytomegalovirus infection. For the study at large: Indications of both CMV infection and matching HLA type were provided by public TCR beta signatures.

TCRdb redid the calling of the reads with MiXCR, one entry per CDR3 protein. The sample has 150,000 to 200,000 distinct CDR3 sequences, approximately 15% seen once. This CDR3 has 12 residues. CDR1 and CDR2 (germline): SGHTA, FQGNSA. V dropped 5 bases and J dropped 6 bases, with 11 bases sitting between them. Notes on the study in general: Cumulative frequency of public TCR beta families picked out carriers of CMV plus the relevant HLA. HLA-C-restricted CMV-specific TCR beta clonotypes prevailed in the ex vivo response.

V usage is TRBV7-2 and J usage is TRBJ2-7; D gene ambiguous. What was sequenced was PBMCs. This TCR derives from a human donor in good health (CMV status not recorded). Some clones in this sample may be carry-over from other donors' samples. CDR3 sequence (DNA): TGTGCCAGCAGCCTGACATCGCGCGAGCAGTACTTC. Encoded protein: CASSLTSREQYF. Based on the CDR3 plus reference TRBV7-2 and TRBJ2-7, the full variable domain is GAGVSQSPSNKVTEKGKDVELRCDPISGHTALYWYRQSLGQGLEFLIYFQGNSAPDKSGLPSDRFSAERTGGSVSTLTIQRTQQEDSAVYLCASSLTSREQYFGPGTRLTVT.